The subject of this entry is one TCR beta chain. The target antigen is unknown. The split of CD4+ cells yielded CD45RA+ naive and CD45RA-negative memory subsets. The data are from a study of shared clonotypes between healthy human individuals. Sorted subsets were amplified in replicate PCRs using about 200 ng DNA, roughly 30,000 T cell genomes. Repertoires were generated with immunoSEQ multiplex PCR, while TCRdb's copy carries only in-frame clones and drops some. The sample lists a few million clones; almost 96% were seen once. Study-wide findings and caveats: Sharing across a few donors was seen in about 5% of naive CD4 clonotypes.

The V end lost 5 bases, the J end lost 6 bases, and 14 bases lay between the germline ends. The germline V gene encodes CDR1 SGHVS and CDR2 FNYEAQ. This CDR3 comprises 13 residues. The sequencing sample was made of naive CD4+ T cells sorted from blood. Subset in this sample: CD45RA+ positively selected. The chain recombines TRBV7-6 with TRBJ2-7, with D unclear. This receptor was identified in a man between 18 and 35 years old in good health. Here the CDR3 DNA reads TGTGCCAGCAGCCAATGGGTTCTAGGCGAGCAGTACTTC. Translating gives CASSQWVLGEQYF.